These T cell receptor beta chains were read from a single sample in a study of shared clonotypes between healthy human individuals. Sequencing was performed with immunoSEQ multiplex PCR; in TCRdb, only in-frame clones are kept and a portion is missing. The sample includes hundreds of thousands of clones, roughly 92% seen only once; the top ten take approximately 25%. The sequenced material came from naive CD8+ T cells sorted from blood. The receptor source for this set is a man aged 30 to 39 in good health. CDR3s include the opening cysteine and the closing phenylalanine or tryptophan. The D gene is left open where the match is weak. Only part of the rows carry a size: once, few, many, or a class if the clone is expanded.

D gene	V gene	clone size	J gene	CDR3 DNA	CDR3 protein
.	TRBV9	once	TRBJ1-2	TGTGCCAGCAGTACGGGAGGGGATTATGGCTACACCTTC	CASSTGGDYGYTF
TRBD1	TRBV7-9	.	TRBJ2-3	TGTGCCAGCAGCTTAGGGGAGACAGGGTATCGCACAGATACGCAGTATTTT	CASSLGETGYRTDTQYF
.	TRBV27	.	TRBJ2-5	TGTGCCAGCAGTAGAGTGTGGGGGGAGACCCGGTACTTC	CASSRVWGETRYF
.	TRBV4-1	.	TRBJ2-3	TGCGCCAGCAGCCAAGTATCCGTCACTCGCACAGATACGCAGTATTTT	CASSQVSVTRTDTQYF
.	TRBV29-1	once	TRBJ2-1	TGCAGCGTTGAGCGTTACAATGAGCAGTTCTTC	CSVERYNEQFF
.	TRBV7-9	.	TRBJ2-7	TGTGCCAGCAGCTTAGTGGATAGTAGGTACGAGCAGTACTTC	CASSLVDSRYEQYF
.	TRBV5-6	.	TRBJ2-5	TGTGCCAGCAGCTTGTCGGCTAGCCAAGAGACCCAGTACTTC	CASSLSASQETQYF
.	TRBV9	once	TRBJ2-7	TGTGCCAGCAGCGTAGGCCAGTCCTACTCCTACGAGCAGTACTTC	CASSVGQSYSYEQYF
.	TRBV2	.	TRBJ1-2	TGTGCCAGCCTTTGGCGGTTGGGCTACACCTTC	CASLWRLGYTF
TRBD2	TRBV6-5	.	TRBJ2-5	TGTGCCAGCAAAGGGGGACTAGTGGGAAAGGCGACCCAGTACTTC	CASKGGLVGKATQYF
.	TRBV7-7	.	TRBJ2-2	TGTGCCAGCAGCTTAGAGATAGAGGGGGCGAACACCGGGGAGCTGTTTTTT	CASSLEIEGANTGELFF
.	TRBV9	.	TRBJ1-2	TGTGCCAGCTCGACTTTCTCTGGCTACACCTTC	CASSTFSGYTF